Included here is one T cell receptor beta chain sequence, with context. This record comes from a study of human T cells and chemical hapten exposure. The wider study: Each week of the roughly 25-week study, patients had diphenylcyclopropenone applied to the scalp.

TCRdb independently ran MiXCR on the RACE reads; one entry per CDR3 protein. This sample has 45,000 to 65,000 distinct CDR3 sequences, with 9.5% to 10% found just once. The time point is: pre-sensitization, week 0. Noted treatment: therapeutic diphenylcyclopropenone sensitization with weekly scalp DPC. Blood collection happened ahead of applying each patch test. Whole blood, unfractionated, served as the material for total RNA extraction. The CDR3 is 14 amino acids. The V end lost 2 bases, the J end lost 8 bases, and 14 bases lay between the germline ends. Germline CDR1 is SGHDN and CDR2 is FVKESK. Here the sequenced sample was whole blood, taken in connection with sensitization to the hapten diphenylcyclopropenone (DPC). This chain links TRBV14 with TRBJ2-3; no reliable D call. The origin of this receptor is a man aged 40-49 years with alopecia areata. Some clones in this sample may be carry-over from other donors' samples. The DNA for the CDR3 is TGTGCCAGCAGCCAATTCTCACCACGGGTTACGCAGTATTTT. Translating gives CASSQFSPRVTQYF.